The rows below give T cell receptor beta chains drawn from one sample of a study of blood T cell repertoires in COVID-19. Here immunoSEQ multiplex PCR was the method, and the copy in TCRdb shows in-frame clones only, minus some. The sample has 180,000 or so clones; about 76% are singletons. Input material: peripheral blood. The receptors derive from a woman in her forties or fifties with active or convalescent COVID-19. Both conserved end residues are part of each CDR3. Fields, in order: CDR3 protein, CDR3 DNA, D gene, J gene, CDR3 length, clone size, V gene. D genes are given only for firm matches. Size is omitted from some rows. Given values are once, few, many or a class for expanded clones.

CDR3: CASSYPTGQLVYEQYF; DNA: TGTGCCAGCAGTTACCCAACGGGACAGCTCGTCTACGAGCAGTACTTC; D: TRBD1; J: TRBJ2-7; length: 16; size: -; V: TRBV6-2/TRBV6-3
CDR3: CASSYGTSYEQYF; DNA: TGTGCCAGCAGTTACGGGACTAGCTACGAGCAGTACTTC; D: TRBD2; J: TRBJ2-7; length: 13; size: -; V: TRBV6-6
CDR3: CASNYRDNEQFF; DNA: TGTGCCAGCAACTACAGGGACAATGAGCAGTTCTTC; D: -; J: TRBJ2-1; length: 12; size: -; V: TRBV5-6
CDR3: CASSWDRVVPEAFF; DNA: TGTGCCAGCAGTTGGGACAGGGTGGTTCCTGAAGCTTTCTTT; D: TRBD1; J: TRBJ1-1; length: 14; size: -; V: TRBV6-2/TRBV6-3
CDR3: CASSLGTGVWTEAFF; DNA: TGTGCCAGCAGCTTAGGAACAGGGGTTTGGACTGAAGCTTTCTTT; D: TRBD1; J: TRBJ1-1; length: 15; size: -; V: TRBV11-2
CDR3: CAWTQGLYGYTF; DNA: TGTGCCTGGACTCAGGGACTCTATGGCTACACCTTC; D: -; J: TRBJ1-2; length: 12; size: -; V: TRBV30
CDR3: CATGSGRLTDTQYF; DNA: TGTGCCACCGGAAGCGGGAGACTCACAGATACGCAGTATTTT; D: TRBD2; J: TRBJ2-3; length: 14; size: -; V: TRBV24-1
CDR3: CASTYLRSTSGNTIYF; DNA: TGTGCCAGCACTTACCTTAGATCCACCTCTGGAAACACCATATATTTT; D: -; J: TRBJ1-3; length: 16; size: -; V: TRBV5-8
CDR3: CASREDSGDTQYF; DNA: TGCGCCTCCCGGGAGGATTCAGGAGATACGCAGTATTTT; D: TRBD2; J: TRBJ2-3; length: 13; size: few; V: TRBV19
CDR3: CASSSREGGNQPQHF; DNA: TGTGCCAGCAGCTCCCGCGAGGGAGGCAATCAGCCCCAGCATTTT; D: -; J: TRBJ1-5; length: 15; size: -; V: TRBV9
CDR3: CASSDAGGGSTF; DNA: TGTGCCAGCAGTGATGCGGGTGGAGGGTCGACCTTC; D: -; J: TRBJ1-2; length: 12; size: -; V: TRBV27
CDR3: CASSLGGIGINSPLHF; DNA: TGTGCCAGCAGCTTAGGTGGCATTGGTATTAATTCACCCCTCCACTTT; D: -; J: TRBJ1-6; length: 16; size: -; V: TRBV7-8
CDR3: CAWSDQGGTQYF; DNA: TGTGCCTGGAGCGACCAGGGAGGGACCCAGTACTTC; D: -; J: TRBJ2-5; length: 12; size: -; V: TRBV30
CDR3: CAWSVLDANGYTF; DNA: TGTGCCTGGAGTGTACTAGACGCAAATGGCTACACCTTC; D: -; J: TRBJ1-2; length: 13; size: -; V: TRBV30
CDR3: CASSQTTSGNTGELFF; DNA: TGCGCCAGCAGCCAGACGACTAGCGGGAACACCGGGGAGCTGTTTTTT; D: TRBD2; J: TRBJ2-2; length: 16; size: -; V: TRBV4-3
CDR3: CASSQTGFGNTIYF; DNA: TGCGCCAGCAGCCAGACAGGGTTTGGAAACACCATATATTTT; D: TRBD1; J: TRBJ1-3; length: 14; size: -; V: TRBV5-1
CDR3: CASSLRQENTEAFF; DNA: TGTGCCAGCAGTTTAAGACAGGAGAACACTGAAGCTTTCTTT; D: -; J: TRBJ1-1; length: 14; size: -; V: TRBV28
CDR3: CASSRQGYGYTF; DNA: TGTGCCAGCAGCCGACAGGGCTATGGCTACACCTTC; D: TRBD1; J: TRBJ1-2; length: 12; size: -; V: TRBV28
CDR3: CASRPLTGDPEAFF; DNA: TGTGCCAGCAGACCCCTGACAGGGGATCCTGAAGCTTTCTTT; D: TRBD1; J: TRBJ1-1; length: 14; size: -; V: TRBV27
CDR3: CALDRAGNTIYF; DNA: TGTGCCTTAGACAGGGCTGGAAACACCATATATTTT; D: TRBD1; J: TRBJ1-3; length: 12; size: -; V: TRBV30
CDR3: CASRGGTAQEQFF; DNA: TGTGCCAGCCGCGGGGGGACAGCGCAAGAGCAGTTCTTC; D: -; J: TRBJ2-1; length: 13; size: -; V: TRBV7-2
CDR3: CASSLLASGRNEQFF; DNA: TGTGCCAGCAGTTTATTGGCTAGCGGGAGGAATGAGCAGTTCTTC; D: TRBD2; J: TRBJ2-1; length: 15; size: -; V: TRBV28
CDR3: CASNVHNQETQYF; DNA: TGTGCCAGCAATGTGCACAACCAAGAGACCCAGTACTTC; D: -; J: TRBJ2-5; length: 13; size: -; V: TRBV2
CDR3: CASSPQGIQNTEAFF; DNA: TGTGCCAGCAGTCCACAGGGGATTCAGAACACTGAAGCTTTCTTT; D: TRBD1; J: TRBJ1-1; length: 15; size: -; V: TRBV2
CDR3: CASSLGTGDYGYTF; DNA: TGCGCCAGCAGCTTGGGGACAGGGGACTATGGCTACACCTTC; D: TRBD1; J: TRBJ1-2; length: 14; size: few; V: TRBV5-1
CDR3: CASSFVGSQETQYF; DNA: TGTGCCAGCAGTTTTGTGGGCAGCCAAGAGACCCAGTACTTC; D: -; J: TRBJ2-5; length: 14; size: -; V: TRBV28
CDR3: CAWTVLAEAFF; DNA: TGTGCCTGGACAGTCCTCGCTGAAGCTTTCTTT; D: -; J: TRBJ1-1; length: 11; size: -; V: TRBV30
CDR3: CASSQVGGTYEQYF; DNA: TGTGCCAGCAGCCAAGTGGGGGGGACCTACGAGCAGTACTTC; D: TRBD2; J: TRBJ2-7; length: 14; size: few; V: TRBV14
CDR3: CASSPSSGGAGKQYF; DNA: TGTGCCAGCTCACCCTCTAGCGGGGGGGCAGGTAAGCAGTACTTC; D: TRBD2; J: TRBJ2-7; length: 15; size: -; V: TRBV18
CDR3: CASSQLRGLRNTIYF; DNA: TGTGCCAGCAGCCAATTGCGGGGGCTCCGGAACACCATATATTTT; D: -; J: TRBJ1-3; length: 15; size: few; V: TRBV14
CDR3: CASTSSTDTQYF; DNA: TGTGCCAGCACCTCTAGCACAGATACGCAGTATTTT; D: -; J: TRBJ2-3; length: 12; size: once; V: TRBV7-9
CDR3: CSVVGQGVFKAFF; DNA: TGCAGCGTTGTAGGGCAGGGGGTTTTTAAAGCTTTCTTT; D: TRBD1; J: TRBJ1-1; length: 13; size: -; V: TRBV29-1
CDR3: CASSLATGGSNEQYF; DNA: TGTGCCAGCAGCTTAGCCACAGGGGGTAGCAACGAGCAGTACTTC; D: TRBD1; J: TRBJ2-7; length: 15; size: -; V: TRBV7-2
CDR3: CASSLDRGTRGNTIYF; DNA: TGTGCCAGCAGCCTCGACAGGGGGACACGTGGAAACACCATATATTTT; D: TRBD1; J: TRBJ1-3; length: 16; size: -; V: TRBV6-2/TRBV6-3
CDR3: CSVGVRDRSYGYTF; DNA: TGCAGCGTTGGAGTCCGGGACAGGTCCTATGGCTACACCTTC; D: TRBD1; J: TRBJ1-2; length: 14; size: -; V: TRBV29-1
CDR3: CASSPGQGMGNEQFF; DNA: TGTGCCAGCAGTCCTGGACAGGGAATGGGAAATGAGCAGTTCTTC; D: TRBD1; J: TRBJ2-1; length: 15; size: -; V: TRBV6-5
CDR3: CASSPGGTGGRTGELFF; DNA: TGCGCCAGCAGCCCCGGTGGGACAGGGGGCAGGACCGGGGAGCTGTTTTTT; D: TRBD1; J: TRBJ2-2; length: 17; size: few; V: TRBV5-1
CDR3: CASRGTSGDYEQYF; DNA: TGTGCCAGTAGGGGGACTAGCGGGGACTACGAGCAGTACTTC; D: TRBD2; J: TRBJ2-7; length: 14; size: -; V: TRBV19
CDR3: CASSEDRGGTEAFF; DNA: TGTGCCAGCAGTGAAGACAGGGGGGGCACTGAAGCTTTCTTT; D: TRBD1; J: TRBJ1-1; length: 14; size: -; V: TRBV6-1
CDR3: CASSVGLAADTDTQYF; DNA: TGCGCCAGCAGTGTCGGACTAGCGGCCGACACAGATACGCAGTATTTT; D: TRBD2; J: TRBJ2-3; length: 16; size: -; V: TRBV10-2
CDR3: CASSLQGSNQPQHF; DNA: TGTGCCAGCAGCCTACAGGGTAGCAATCAGCCCCAGCATTTT; D: -; J: TRBJ1-5; length: 14; size: -; V: TRBV7-8
CDR3: CASSRPGVHYGYTF; DNA: TGTGCCAGCAGCCGGCCCGGGGTTCACTATGGCTACACCTTC; D: -; J: TRBJ1-2; length: 14; size: -; V: TRBV7-9
CDR3: CASSSVVGANVLTF; DNA: TGTGCCAGCAGCTCCGTAGTTGGGGCCAACGTCCTGACTTTC; D: -; J: TRBJ2-6; length: 14; size: -; V: TRBV11-2
CDR3: CASSQPPASGGSYNEQFF; DNA: TGTGCCAGCAGCCAACCCCCCGCTAGCGGGGGCTCCTACAATGAGCAGTTCTTC; D: TRBD2; J: TRBJ2-1; length: 18; size: few; V: TRBV4-2
CDR3: CASSPLSLAGADTQYF; DNA: TGTGCCAGCTCACCATTGAGCCTAGCGGGGGCCGATACGCAGTATTTT; D: TRBD2; J: TRBJ2-3; length: 16; size: -; V: TRBV18
CDR3: CASTDGGQRIYGYTF; DNA: TGTGCCAGCACCGATGGGGGACAGCGTATCTATGGCTACACCTTC; D: TRBD1; J: TRBJ1-2; length: 15; size: once; V: TRBV28
CDR3: CASSIDPTSGRTNEQFF; DNA: TGTGCCAGTAGTATAGACCCGACTAGCGGGAGAACGAATGAGCAGTTCTTC; D: TRBD2; J: TRBJ2-1; length: 17; size: few; V: TRBV19
CDR3: CASSQDREGYSNQPQHF; DNA: TGTGCCAGCAGCCAGGACAGGGAGGGTTATAGCAATCAGCCCCAGCATTTT; D: TRBD1; J: TRBJ1-5; length: 17; size: many; V: TRBV3-1/TRBV3-2
CDR3: CASSLRRQDTQYF; DNA: TGTGCCAGCAGCCTCCGCCGTCAGGATACGCAGTATTTT; D: -; J: TRBJ2-3; length: 13; size: -; V: TRBV7-2
CDR3: CASSTLQGNRGYTF; DNA: TGTGCCAGCAGCACCCTACAGGGTAACCGTGGCTACACCTTC; D: -; J: TRBJ1-2; length: 14; size: -; V: TRBV7-9
CDR3: CASSYYGQGSYNEQFF; DNA: TGTGCCAGCAGTTACTACGGACAGGGGTCCTACAATGAGCAGTTCTTC; D: TRBD1; J: TRBJ2-1; length: 16; size: -; V: TRBV6-5
CDR3: CAWSKMLGANEQFF; DNA: TGTGCCTGGAGTAAAATGCTAGGGGCCAATGAGCAGTTCTTC; D: -; J: TRBJ2-1; length: 14; size: once; V: TRBV30
CDR3: CAWSEQGPQPQHF; DNA: TGTGCCTGGAGTGAACAGGGCCCTCAGCCCCAGCATTTT; D: -; J: TRBJ1-5; length: 13; size: -; V: TRBV30
CDR3: CASSPGGQLFF; DNA: TGTGCCAGCAGCCCGGGGGGGCAACTGTTTTTT; D: -; J: TRBJ1-4; length: 11; size: -; V: TRBV11-2
CDR3: CASSHTGLNQPQHF; DNA: TGCGCCAGCAGCCATACAGGGTTAAATCAGCCCCAGCATTTT; D: -; J: TRBJ1-5; length: 14; size: -; V: TRBV4-3
CDR3: CASSTGFYNEQFF; DNA: TGTGCCAGCTCGACGGGGTTCTACAATGAGCAGTTCTTC; D: -; J: TRBJ2-1; length: 13; size: -; V: TRBV28
CDR3: CASSSGVSEAFF; DNA: TGTGCCAGCAGTTCAGGGGTATCTGAAGCTTTCTTT; D: -; J: TRBJ1-1; length: 12; size: -; V: TRBV6-6
CDR3: CASSPLDSPSDGYTF; DNA: TGTGCCAGCTCACCACTTGACAGCCCATCTGATGGCTACACCTTC; D: -; J: TRBJ1-2; length: 15; size: once; V: TRBV18
CDR3: CASSEWSSTNEQFF; DNA: TGTGCCAGCAGTGAATGGTCTAGCACCAATGAGCAGTTCTTC; D: -; J: TRBJ2-1; length: 14; size: -; V: TRBV2